Presented here are 25 T cell receptor beta chains from one specimen sequenced in a study of CD8 T cells in Susac syndrome. RNA, at about 0.5 to 1 ug, was reverse transcribed with random hexamers. TCRdb redid the calling of the immunoSEQ multiplex PCR reads with MiXCR, one entry per CDR3 protein. The table records hundreds of thousands of distinct CDR3 sequences, roughly 95% of them present only once. Sequenced input: CD4+ T cells from PBMCs. All receptors come from a human donor with multiple sclerosis.

The rearrangement joins TRBV7-6 to TRBJ2-5, with D possibly being TRBD1 (5 bases). V lost 1 base to trimming and J lost 5 bases, with 17 bases between them. The germline CDR1 and CDR2 sequences are SGHVS and FNYEAQ. This CDR3 spans 16 amino acids. In nucleotides, the CDR3 is TGTGCCAGCAGCTTAGGACAGCCCGACGGGTGGGAGACCCAGTACTTC. Its translation: CASSLGQPDGWETQYF.

The chain's CDR3 is CASSSFQGVTSGANVLTF. CDR3 sequence (DNA): TGCGCCAGCAGCTCCTTCCAGGGGGTGACCTCTGGGGCCAACGTCCTGACTTTC. J is TRBJ2-6 and V is TRBV5-1; 7 bases are shared with TRBD1. The V and J ends lost 3 bases and 0 bases, in that order; junction bases with no gene match: 9. This CDR3 comprises 18 residues. Per the germline V gene, CDR1 is SGHRS and CDR2 is YFSETQ.

The rearrangement links TRBV12-3 or TRBV12-4 to TRBJ2-4; D uncertain. V was clipped by 7 bases and J by 1 base, with 2 bases between them. This CDR3 comprises 11 residues. CDR3 nucleotides: TGTGCCAGCACCGCCAAAAACATTCAGTACTTC. Its protein is CASTAKNIQYF.

This chain joins TRBV12-5 and TRBJ1-4, with 11 bases identical to TRBD1. J was trimmed by 5 bases and V by 5 bases; bases with no gene match: 16. CDR1 is LGHNT, CDR2 FRNRAP, per germline. This CDR3 spans 19 amino acids. The CDR3 DNA follows: TGTGCTAGTGGTCTCGGGTACGGGACAGGGGGTATGGGGAATGAAAAACTGTTTTTT. Protein sequence: CASGLGYGTGGMGNEKLFF.

This chain connects TRBV20-1 to TRBJ1-1, with D unclear. Trimming removed 1 base at V and 0 bases at J, with 9 bases between. CDR1 is DFQATT and CDR2 is SNEGSKA in the germline V gene (reference sequence). The CDR3 runs to 14 residues. As DNA, the CDR3 is TGCAGTGCTAGAGCATTACAGATGAACACTGAAGCTTTCTTT. Encoded protein: CSARALQMNTEAFF.

The V and J genes are TRBV7-2 and TRBJ1-5; a possible D gene is TRBD1 (5 bases). This CDR3 is built from 16 residues. CDR1 SGHTA and CDR2 FQGNSA come from the germline V gene. Trimming took off 1 base at V and 7 bases at J, with 17 bases between the two ends. In nucleotides, the CDR3 is TGTGCCAGCAGCTTAGAGGGCAGGGTGAATGGACAGCCCCAGCATTTT. It translates to CASSLEGRVNGQPQHF.

CDR3 sequence: CASSLTGEFEQYV. CDR3 bases: TGCGCCAGCAGCTTGACAGGGGAGTTCGAGCAGTACGTC. The V call is TRBV5-1, the J call TRBJ2-7; the match to TRBD1 covers 7 bases. The V and J ends lost 1 base and 6 bases, in that order; junction bases with no gene match: 4. This CDR3 has 13 residues. CDR1 and CDR2 (germline): SGHRS, YFSETQ.

The rearrangement joins TRBV19 to TRBJ2-7; TRBD1 matches at 10 bases. CDR3 length equals 19 residues. V shed 6 bases, J shed 0 bases, and the junction held 17 bases outside the gene matches. Germline V gene sequence: CDR1 LNHDA, CDR2 SQIVND (reference sequence). The CDR3 spells CASSIRPAGQGIYSYEQYF. The CDR3 DNA follows: TGTGCCAGTAGCATACGTCCGGCGGGACAGGGGATTTACTCCTACGAGCAGTACTTC.

The V and J genes are TRBV5-1 and TRBJ1-1; possible D gene TRBD1, 5 bases. There are 13 residues in the CDR3. V gave up 0 bases and J gave up 8 bases, with 11 bases separating them. Germline assignment: CDR1 SGHRS and CDR2 YFSETQ. Written as DNA, the CDR3 is TGCGCCAGCAGCTTGGAGGGGACCCCCGAAGCTTTCTTT. Amino acids: CASSLEGTPEAFF.

This rearrangement joins TRBV10-3 to TRBJ1-4; possibly TRBD1 for D (5 bases). Germline-derived CDR1 and CDR2 are ENHRY and SYGVKD. The CDR3 consists of 14 residues. V lost 0 bases and J lost 5, with 7 bases in between. The CDR3 region is CAISESGGNEKLFF. In DNA, the CDR3 is TGTGCCATCAGTGAGTCTGGGGGAAATGAAAAACTGTTTTTT.

V usage is TRBV30 and J usage is TRBJ1-4, with a weak D call TRBD1 (5 bases). CDR1 is GTSNPN and CDR2 is SVGIG in the germline V gene (reference sequence). The CDR3 has 13 amino acids. V lost 3 bases to trimming and J lost 2 bases, with 7 bases between them. CDR3 nucleotides: TGTGCCTGGAGCAGGGATACTAATGAAAAACTGTTTTTT. Protein product: CAWSRDTNEKLFF.

This clonotype showed up just once. The CDR3 DNA sequence: TGTGCCAGCAAGCCGGGGGGGGCCAACGTCCTGACTTTC. It specifies CASKPGGANVLTF. The genes are TRBV28 and TRBJ2-6; D may be TRBD2 (5 bases). The CDR3 totals 13 residues. The germline V gene has CDR1 MDHEN and CDR2 SYDVKM. Trimming pared 7 bases from V and 4 bases from J, leaving 8 bases between.

The chain is built from TRBV7-2 and TRBJ2-5; D might be TRBD2 (6 bases). Trimming removed 2 bases from V and 2 bases from J, with 12 bases in between. This CDR3 has 15 amino acids. The germline V gene encodes CDR1 SGHTA and CDR2 FQGNSA. DNA of the CDR3: TGTGCCAGCAGCTTACAATCGGCGGGGCAAGAGACCCAGTACTTC. This translates into CASSLQSAGQETQYF.

This chain joins TRBV12-3 or TRBV12-4 and TRBJ1-2, with D possibly matching TRBD1 (6 bases). V was trimmed by 6 bases and J by 3 bases, leaving 20 bases between them. The CDR3 is made up of 16 amino acids. The CDR3 DNA sequence: TGTGCCAGCAGATATACGGGGGGGGCGGGCGACTATGGCTACACCTTC. It yields the protein CASRYTGGAGDYGYTF.

The rearrangement links TRBV19 to TRBJ1-4; possibly TRBD1 for D (5 bases). V was clipped by 8 bases and J by 4 bases, with 14 bases between them. This CDR3 is 14 amino acids long. Germline CDR1 and CDR2: LNHDA and SQIVND (reference sequence). The CDR3: CASAQGLGNEKLFF. CDR3 coding DNA: TGTGCCAGTGCCCAGGGTTTGGGTAATGAAAAACTGTTTTTT.

The CDR3 sequence: CAWRPGRSNQPQHF. The CDR3 region has the DNA TGTGCCTGGCGTCCTGGAAGGAGCAATCAGCCCCAGCATTTT. The rearrangement links TRBV30 to TRBJ1-5; D gene uncertain. The CDR3 sequence is 14 residues long. Germline V CDR1 and CDR2: GTSNPN, SVGIG (reference sequence). V was cut by 5 bases and J by 1 base, with 12 bases left in between.

The chain joins TRBV4-1 to TRBJ2-3, with 10 bases fitting TRBD2. The junction had 10 bases not matched to a gene; V was cut back by 0 bases and J by 1 base. Germline loops: CDR1 MGHRA, CDR2 YSYEKL. The CDR3 consists of 19 residues. The CDR3 reads CASSQEAPGLAERTDTQYF. In nucleotides, the CDR3 is TGCGCCAGCAGCCAAGAAGCTCCTGGACTAGCGGAACGCACAGATACGCAGTATTTT.

The J gene is TRBJ1-6, the V gene TRBV28, with a tentative D call TRBD1 (6 bases). This CDR3 region has 18 residues. Per the germline V gene, CDR1 is MDHEN and CDR2 is SYDVKM. Between the trimmed V and J ends, which lost 3 bases and 7 bases, there was a span of 22 bases. CDR3: CASSLAAPQGRRNSPLHF. The CDR3 DNA follows: TGTGCCAGCAGTTTGGCCGCCCCCCAGGGGCGACGAAATTCACCCCTCCACTTT. The full variable domain, its missing parts supplied by reference TRBV28 and TRBJ1-6, is DVKVTQSSRYLVKRTGEKVFLECVQDMDHENMFWYRQDPGLGLRLIYFSYDVKMKEKGDIPEGYSVSREKKERFSLILESASTNQTSMYLCASSLAAPQGRRNSPLHFGNGTRLTVT.

The chain links TRBV12-3 or TRBV12-4 to TRBJ1-1; no reliable D call. Trimming cost V 2 bases and J 7 bases, with 8 bases left between them. This CDR3 is built from 12 residues. The CDR3 here is CASSLFTLEAFF. Here the CDR3 DNA reads TGTGCCAGCAGTTTATTTACCCTTGAAGCTTTCTTT.

The V gene is TRBV20-1, the J gene TRBJ1-6; 7 bases are a match to TRBD1. Germline V CDR1 and CDR2: DFQATT, SNEGSKA (reference sequence). This CDR3 comprises 14 residues. J lost 5 bases, V lost 2 bases, and 3 bases had no gene match. The CDR3 protein is CSARLGQNNSPLHF. CDR3 nucleotides: TGCAGTGCTAGACTGGGACAGAATAATTCACCCCTCCACTTT.

The gene calls are TRBV29-1 and TRBJ1-3; D unresolved. This CDR3 is built from 13 residues. Germline CDR1 is SQVTM and CDR2 is ANQGSEA. Trimming pared 4 bases from V and 2 bases from J, leaving 9 bases between. This chain's CDR3 is CSVVEVPGNTIYF. In DNA, the CDR3 is TGCAGCGTTGTGGAGGTCCCTGGAAACACCATATATTTT.

The V and J genes are TRBV2 and TRBJ2-2; maybe TRBD2 (5 bases). CDR1 SNHLY and CDR2 FYNNEI come from the germline V gene. The length of the CDR3 is 14 residues. Trimming pared 7 bases from V and 4 bases from J, leaving 13 bases between. The CDR3 here is CASKPSEGTGELFF. The CDR3 bases are TGTGCCAGCAAGCCTTCAGAGGGCACCGGGGAGCTGTTTTTT.

V is TRBV30 and J is TRBJ1-5; possible D gene TRBD1, 5 bases. CDR1 and CDR2 from the germline V gene are GTSNPN and SVGIG (reference sequence). The CDR3 runs 13 residues. The V end lost 3 bases, the J end lost 4 bases, and 10 bases lay between the germline ends. The DNA of the CDR3 is TGTGCCTGGAGCTACGGGACGAATCAGCCCCAGCATTTT. Protein sequence: CAWSYGTNQPQHF.

This chain connects TRBV5-4 to TRBJ2-1, with 7 bases identical to TRBD2. The ends lost 2 bases at V and 6 bases at J; junction bases unmatched: 5. The CDR3 is made up of 14 amino acids. Germline V gene data show CDR1 as SGHNT and CDR2 as YYREEE (reference sequence). The CDR3, as DNA: TGTGCCAGCAGCTTCGAGACTAGCTCCAATGAGCAGTTCTTC. Translation: CASSFETSSNEQFF.

The DNA for the CDR3 is TGCGCCAGCAGCCAAGAGGGTACTCCAAACTATGGCTACACCTTC. This encodes CASSQEGTPNYGYTF. This chain uses TRBV4-1 with TRBJ1-2; no firm D call. V was cut by 0 bases and J by 2 bases, with 10 bases left in between. CDR3 length equals 15 residues. Germline CDR1 is MGHRA and CDR2 is YSYEKL.